This note documents a single T cell receptor beta chain sequence. Its antigen remains undetermined. Base-call qualities are not available, and no considerably larger clone is one nucleotide away. The entry originates in a study of blood T cell repertoires in COVID-19 (TCRdb year 2020). For the study in its entirety: Samples covering the acute and convalescent phases of COVID-19 were provided by collaborators in the United States, Italy and Spain. The prospective study material was composed of cDNA or gDNA derived from T cells, B-cell-depleted T cells, or PBMCs. Deeply sampled blood TCRbeta repertoires from subjects exposed to, actively infected with, or recovered from COVID-19 were included in the dataset. The repertoires were made available in a free public database intended to serve as a resource for research on the immune response to SARS-CoV-2. The samples were drawn from the first 160 participants of the ongoing ImmuneRACE study and from over 950 subjects provided by 6 global collaborators. Sample metadata almost always included a de-identified subject ID, COVID-19 status, age in years and sex. HLA class I and class II types, where available, came from metadata supplied by the sample provider rather than from assay-based typing.

Whole blood was collected in K2EDTA tubes by collaborating institutions according to the institutions' own protocols. Collaborator samples were shipped for TCRbeta analysis as frozen whole blood, isolated PBMCs, or DNA extracted from either sample type. Trimming at the junction amounts to 3 bases on V and 4 bases on J, and the germline ends lie 16 bases apart. The germline V gene gives CDR1 as SGHDT and CDR2 as YYEEEE. Including cysteine and phenylalanine, the CDR3 has 15 amino acids. Of the read, only the CDR3 DNA is kept; its 45 bases are in frame from base 1. Study-wide conclusions, independent of this receptor: The quantity of clinical and demographic metadata differed by source and by participant and was supplied without curation.

TCRbeta CDR3 regions were amplified from genomic DNA by means of the immunoSEQ Assay, a bias-controlled multiplex PCR. On the study's bioinformatics: The number of nucleated cells in each sample was estimated from the amplification of reference gene primers within the assay. Sequence reads were collapsed and filtered to measure the absolute abundance of every unique TCRbeta CDR3 rearrangement. Productive Simpson clonality was computed per sample as the square root of Simpson's diversity index over productive rearrangements. Sourced from immuneACCESS, this table was stored by TCRdb with only in-frame sequences that have V and J called. A share of the clones is absent; for the studies checked, an unresolved V gene accounts for under half, and the remainder has no known explanation. The V and J calls and the clone size are those of that table, but D and trimming were determined from the DNA. This sample has around 220,000 clones in its table, and 80% of those were observed once. Of the sample, around 5% falls within the top ten clones.

The clonotype originates from a human donor in a cohort sampled during active COVID-19. The receptor chain draws on TRBV5-6 and TRBJ1-2, with the D gene not confidently named. The sample was peripheral blood. CDR3 protein: CASSSGYGETYGYTF. The DNA is as follows: TGTGCCAGCAGCTCCGGTTACGGGGAGACCTATGGCTACACCTTC.